The clone carrying this T cell receptor beta chain was seen a handful of times. The antigen is not known. What was sequenced were expressed TCRB transcripts, since all of the isolated RNA had been reverse transcribed. Clones were read by immunoSEQ multiplex PCR, and TCRdb kept only the in-frame ones, dropping some. The sample comprises some 270,000 clones, 7.5% to 9.5% of which are singletons, and 0.9% to 1.2% rests with the top ten. This entry is derived from a study of beta chain features in type 1 diabetes. Whole-study context: All of the samples together had some 110 million sorted cells examined.

One heparinised blood draw averaging roughly 120 mL was given by each donor. Study results and caveats: When Type 1 diabetes patients were examined, their TCRB CDR3s proved moderately but significantly shorter in all four CD4+ subsets. Sequencing used cDNA, and cells with high TCR expression could therefore be over-represented.

Per the germline V gene, CDR1 is SGHTA and CDR2 is FQGNSA. V trimming: 1 base; J trimming: 8 bases; junction bases outside the gene matches: 1. The CDR3 sequence is 13 residues long. Sequences were obtained from central memory CD4+ T cells from blood. V gene TRBV7-2 combines with J gene TRBJ2-4, with TRBD1 matching over 8 bases. The source of this sequence is a woman in her late teens or twenties in good health. CDR3 residues: CASSLGGQDIQYF. In DNA form, the CDR3 reads TGTGCCAGCAGCTTAGGGGGACAGGACATTCAGTACTTC. The variable domain in full, with the rest retrieved from reference TRBV7-2 and TRBJ2-4, is GAGVSQSPSNKVTEKGKDVELRCDPISGHTALYWYRQSLGQGLEFLIYFQGNSAPDKSGLPSDRFSAERTGGSVSTLTIQRTQQEDSAVYLCASSLGGQDIQYFGAGTRLSVL.